Shown below are 30 T cell receptor beta chains from a single sample sequenced in a study of regulatory T cells in long-lasting Graves disease. Time point described: persistent/refractory GD, antithyroid drugs over 5 years with positive TRAb. TCR sequences were obtained from RNA taken from PBMCs. iRepertoire HTBI primers and Arm-PCR of CDR3 regions built TCR beta libraries. TCRdb independently ran MiXCR on the multiplex PCR reads; one entry per CDR3 protein. The repertoire includes about 310,000 distinct CDR3 sequences, 20% to 25% of them detected once, and 56% sits in the top ten. Sequences were derived from peripheral blood mononuclear cells (PBMCs), sampled when the disease was refractory, from a patient treated with antithyroid drugs. The receptors derive from a female donor with Graves disease.

This clonotype was observed many times. V is TRBV28 and J is TRBJ2-2; no definite D call. This CDR3 is built from 12 residues. Germline lookup yields CDR1 MDHEN and CDR2 SYDVKM. V shed 1 base and J shed 8 bases, with 5 bases lying between them. The CDR3: CASSLLEGELFF. The CDR3 DNA reads as TGTGCCAGCAGTTTATTGGAAGGGGAGCTGTTTTTT. The variable domain in full, completed from reference TRBV28 and TRBJ2-2, reads DVKVTQSSRYLVKRTGEKVFLECVQDMDHENMFWYRQDPGLGLRLIYFSYDVKMKEKGDIPEGYSVSREKKERFSLILESASTNQTSMYLCASSLLEGELFFGEGSRLTVL.

The table lists this clonotype with many counts. The rearrangement links TRBV5-5 to TRBJ1-4; no clear D. The germline V gene encodes CDR1 SGHKS and CDR2 YYEKEE (reference sequence). Between the trimmed V and J ends, which lost 2 bases and 6 bases, there was a span of 11 bases. The CDR3 totals 14 residues. CDR3 protein: CASSFVRWDEKLFF. In DNA, the CDR3 is TGTGCCAGCAGCTTCGTCCGCTGGGATGAAAAACTGTTTTTT.

This clonotype was seen ten or more times. The chain employs TRBV6-1 and TRBJ2-5; 9 bases match TRBD1. The CDR3 length is 15 residues. The junction had 9 bases not matched to a gene; V was cut back by 6 bases and J by 4 bases. Germline CDR1 and CDR2: MNHNS and SASEGT. The chain's CDR3 is CASRPGQGRGETQYF. In DNA, the CDR3 is TGTGCCAGCAGACCGGGACAGGGAAGGGGAGAGACCCAGTACTTC.

CDR3 DNA: TGTGCCAGCAAGGGGCCCAGGGGGCAGATTGGCCCTGAAGCTTTCTTT. The encoded protein is CASKGPRGQIGPEAFF. The V gene is TRBV19, the J gene TRBJ1-1, with 8 bases that match TRBD1. There are 16 residues in the CDR3. Germline lookup yields CDR1 LNHDA and CDR2 SQIVND (reference sequence). Unmatched junction bases numbered 18, after V lost 9 bases and J lost 6 bases.

At least ten counts were recorded for this clonotype. The V gene is TRBV6-9, the J gene TRBJ1-1; D not resolved. CDR1 is MNHGY, CDR2 SVAAGI, per germline. V shed 4 bases and J shed 1 base, with 10 bases lying between them. CDR3 size: 14 residues. The CDR3 reads CASSFTLANTEAFF. In nucleotides, the CDR3 is TGTGCCAGCAGTTTCACTCTCGCGAACACTGAAGCTTTCTTT.

There are many counts of this clonotype. The gene calls are TRBV7-2 and TRBJ2-5; unclear D gene. CDR3 length: 15 residues. Trimming left V 0 bases short and J 5 bases short, with 13 bases between. In germline, CDR1 is SGHTA, CDR2 FQGNSA. As DNA, the CDR3 is TGTGCCAGCAGCTTAGCTAGGGCCCCTGGGGAGACCCAGTACTTC. It codes for CASSLARAPGETQYF. Looking up the rest from reference TRBV7-2 and TRBJ2-5 gives the full variable domain: GAGVSQSPSNKVTEKGKDVELRCDPISGHTALYWYRQSLGQGLEFLIYFQGNSAPDKSGLPSDRFSAERTGGSVSTLTIQRTQQEDSAVYLCASSLARAPGETQYFGPGTRLLVL.

This clonotype was seen repeatedly, ten times or more. The chain carries TRBV11-1 and TRBJ2-5; D is uncertain. Trimming shortened V by 5 bases and J by 2 bases, and 9 bases separated the two germline ends. The CDR3 consists of 13 residues. Germline V lookup: CDR1 SGHAT, CDR2 FQDESV (reference sequence). As DNA, the CDR3 is TGTGCCAGCAGCCGAAGACGGCAAGAGACCCAGTACTTC. Translated, it gives CASSRRRQETQYF.

This clonotype occurred many times. The chain employs TRBV30 and TRBJ2-7; D might be TRBD1 (6 bases). In germline, CDR1 is GTSNPN, CDR2 SVGIG (reference sequence). This CDR3 has 13 amino acids. The V end lost 3 bases, the J end lost 2 bases, and 11 bases lay between the germline ends. CDR3 in DNA: TGTGCCTGGAGCCACAGGGTCCCCTACGAGCAGTACTTC. As protein: CAWSHRVPYEQYF.

This clonotype was observed at least ten times. J is TRBJ2-2 and V is TRBV28; maybe TRBD2 (6 bases). The CDR3 is made up of 16 amino acids. The germline CDR1 and CDR2 sequences are MDHEN and SYDVKM. Trimming stripped 0 bases from V and 0 bases from J, with 8 bases between. The CDR3 region has the DNA TGTGCCAGCAGTTTATGGGCGGGAACGAACACCGGGGAGCTGTTTTTT. The encoded protein is CASSLWAGTNTGELFF.

The chain combines TRBV7-2 with TRBJ2-3, with TRBD2 identical over 7 bases. The germline gives CDR1 SGHTA, CDR2 FQGNSA. This CDR3 contains 17 residues. Trimming took 1 base from V and 4 from J; bases not matched to a gene: 11. CDR3: CASSLGGSGPGADTQYF. CDR3 DNA: TGTGCCAGCAGCTTAGGCGGTAGCGGGCCGGGAGCAGATACGCAGTATTTT.

A remark on this clonotype: One junction end disagrees with the germline gene, perhaps due to a read error. The CDR3 sequence: CASSLEGSYTEAFF. The CDR3 DNA sequence: TGCGCCAGCAGCTTGGAAGGGTCATACACTGAGGCTTTCTTT. J is TRBJ1-1 and V is TRBV5-1; D is undetermined. The germline gives CDR1 SGHRS, CDR2 YFSETQ. The CDR3 totals 14 residues.

In this sample, this clonotype turned up once. A much larger clone sits a single nucleotide away, making a read error possible. The chain recombines TRBV28 with TRBJ1-2; a weak D match, TRBD1 (6 bases). Trimming pared 3 bases from V and 4 bases from J, leaving 21 bases between. Germline values: CDR1 MDHEN, CDR2 SYDVKM. This CDR3 has 17 amino acids. The CDR3 sequence: CASSLYAGVGSSYGYTF. The CDR3 bases are TGTGCCAGCAGTTTGTATGCAGGGGTAGGAAGTAGCTATGGCTACACCTTC.

This clonotype was detected ten times or more. This sequence joins TRBV27 and TRBJ2-7, with TRBD1 as a possible D gene (6 bases). V lost 5 bases and J 4 bases, leaving 15 bases between the germline ends. Per the germline V gene, CDR1 is MNHEY and CDR2 is SMNVEV (reference sequence). The CDR3 contains 14 residues. The CDR3 nucleotides read TGTGCCAGCAGTAAGACGGACAGAGGGTACGAGCAGTACTTC. This codes for CASSKTDRGYEQYF.

In its sample, this clonotype was seen a few times. The chain links TRBV29-1 to TRBJ2-7; 7 nucleotides align to TRBD2. This CDR3 spans 13 amino acids. V trimming: 4 bases; J trimming: 5 bases; junction bases outside the gene matches: 8. Per germline, CDR1 SQVTM and CDR2 ANQGSEA. CDR3: CSVASAAGDEQYF. As DNA, the CDR3 is TGCAGCGTTGCATCCGCCGCGGGAGACGAGCAGTACTTC.

This chain uses TRBV20-1 with TRBJ2-2; D unclear. This CDR3 is built from 12 residues. Trimming stripped 0 bases from V and 9 bases from J, with 8 bases between. Per the germline V gene, CDR1 is DFQATT and CDR2 is SNEGSKA (reference sequence). The CDR3 loop is CSARDSRRELFF. For the CDR3, the DNA is TGCAGTGCTAGAGATAGCAGAAGGGAGCTGTTTTTT.

This clonotype appeared a few times. The rearrangement joins TRBV19 to TRBJ2-7; D possibly matches TRBD1 or TRBD2 (5 bases each). This CDR3 spans 14 amino acids. Per the germline V gene, CDR1 is LNHDA and CDR2 is SQIVND (reference sequence). Between the trimmed V and J ends, which lost 7 bases and 1 base, there was a span of 14 bases. The CDR3 bases are TGTGCCAGTACCGCCGGGACGGCTTCCTACGAGCAGTACTTC. It specifies CASTAGTASYEQYF.

This rearrangement joins TRBV14 to TRBJ2-7; D is ambiguous. Trimming shortened V by 2 bases and J by 0 bases, and 14 bases separated the two germline ends. This CDR3 is built from 16 residues. Germline assignment: CDR1 SGHDN and CDR2 FVKESK. The chain's CDR3 is CASSQRLSVNSYEQYF. For the CDR3, the DNA is TGTGCCAGCAGCCAAAGGCTAAGCGTAAACTCCTACGAGCAGTACTTC. Based on the CDR3 plus reference TRBV14 and TRBJ2-7, the full variable domain is EAGVTQFPSHSVIEKGQTVTLRCDPISGHDNLYWYRRVMGKEIKFLLHFVKESKQDESGMPNNRFLAERTGGTYSTLKVQPAELEDSGVYFCASSQRLSVNSYEQYFGPGTRLTVT.

This chain connects TRBV11-2 to TRBJ2-1; no clear D. The CDR3 has 13 residues. Trimming left V 3 bases short and J 4 bases short, with 7 bases between. CDR1 is SGHAT, CDR2 FQNNGV, per germline. The CDR3: CASSLGFYNEQFF. DNA of the CDR3: TGTGCCAGCAGCTTGGGGTTTTACAATGAGCAGTTCTTC.

This clonotype was observed a few times. One end of the junction varies from germline; a read error may be responsible. The gene calls are TRBV7-2 and TRBJ2-7; the D gene is possibly TRBD2 (6 bases). CDR1 and CDR2 (germline): SGHTA, FQGNSA. The CDR3 loop spans 15 amino acids. This chain's CDR3 is CASGLGSGAPYEQYF. The DNA of the CDR3 is TGTGCCAGCGGCTTAGGCTCGGGAGCCCCCTACGAGCAGTACTTC.

This clonotype was counted many times. This chain joins TRBV12-3 or TRBV12-4 and TRBJ2-2; the match to TRBD1 covers 7 bases. There are 13 residues in the CDR3. J lost 7 bases, V lost 6 bases, and 5 bases had no gene match. Here the CDR3 DNA reads TGTGCCAGCAGATCTCAGGGGGTCGGGGAGCTGTTTTTT. This translates into CASRSQGVGELFF.

The table lists this clonotype with many counts. This chain links TRBV6-2 or TRBV6-3 with TRBJ1-2, with D perhaps matching TRBD1 (5 bases). V was trimmed by 7 bases and J by 3 bases, leaving 18 bases between them. CDR3 length equals 15 residues. The germline V gene has CDR1 MNHEY and CDR2 SVGEGT. The CDR3 DNA sequence: TGTGCCAGCACGCCGGACATAAGGGCTGACTATGGCTACACCTTC. It is translated as CASTPDIRADYGYTF.

This chain links TRBV6-4 with TRBJ2-1; D gene uncertain. Trimming stripped 5 bases from V and 7 bases from J, with 18 bases between. Germline CDR1 and CDR2: MRHNA and SNTAGT. The CDR3 totals 15 residues. The CDR3 bases are TGTGCCAGCAGTTCCCGAACAGACAAGAGGAATGAGCAGTTCTTC. Amino acid sequence: CASSSRTDKRNEQFF.

The chain employs TRBV28 and TRBJ2-7, with D possibly TRBD1 on 6 matching bases. The CDR3 is 16 amino acids. The germline V gene encodes CDR1 MDHEN and CDR2 SYDVKM. V lost 4 bases and J lost 2, with 18 bases in between. CDR3 region: CASSSYRAYVPYEQYF. The CDR3 DNA sequence: TGTGCCAGCAGTTCGTACAGGGCGTACGTACCCTACGAGCAGTACTTC.

In its sample, this clonotype was seen many times. This rearrangement joins TRBV4-3 to TRBJ2-7; D gene unclear. Germline CDR1 is LGHNA and CDR2 is YSLEER. The ends were cut back, 4 bases at V and 3 bases at J, with 10 bases in the middle. There are 13 residues in the CDR3. CDR3 in amino acids: CASSRSLGYEQYF. DNA of the CDR3: TGCGCCAGCAGCCGTTCTCTGGGCTACGAGCAGTACTTC.

This clonotype was recorded at least ten times. The chain is built from TRBV7-2 and TRBJ1-1; 7 nucleotides line up with TRBD1. Germline loops: CDR1 SGHTA, CDR2 FQGNSA. J was trimmed by 0 bases and V by 8 bases; bases with no gene match: 3. The CDR3 runs to 13 residues. CDR3 nucleotides: TGTGCCAGCGGGACAGCATTGAACACTGAAGCTTTCTTT. Protein product: CASGTALNTEAFF. Using reference TRBV7-2 and TRBJ1-1 for the parts outside the CDR3, the full variable domain is GAGVSQSPSNKVTEKGKDVELRCDPISGHTALYWYRQSLGQGLEFLIYFQGNSAPDKSGLPSDRFSAERTGGSVSTLTIQRTQQEDSAVYLCASGTALNTEAFFGQGTRLTVV.

This clonotype was counted only a few times. The chain combines TRBV12-3 or TRBV12-4 with TRBJ2-1; tentative D call: TRBD2 (6 bases). The CDR3 is 15 amino acids. The germline V and J ends were trimmed by 2 bases and 3 bases, with 11 bases remaining between them. The CDR3 region is CASSLSGGLYNEQFF. The DNA of the CDR3 is TGTGCCAGCAGTTTATCTGGGGGACTCTACAATGAGCAGTTCTTC.

This clonotype was detected only a few times. The chain employs TRBV20-1 and TRBJ1-6, with 7 bases that match TRBD1. V lost 2 bases, J lost 7 bases, and 2 bases stayed unmatched. The CDR3 runs 13 residues. Germline V lookup: CDR1 DFQATT, CDR2 SNEGSKA (reference sequence). CDR3 bases: TGCAGTGCTAGACAGGGGGAGAATTCACCCCTCCACTTT. Its translation is CSARQGENSPLHF.

The table lists this clonotype with a few counts. The chain is built from TRBV19 and TRBJ2-7, with TRBD1 identical over 9 bases. This CDR3 contains 15 residues. The germline gives CDR1 LNHDA, CDR2 SQIVND (reference sequence). The V segment lost 2 bases and the J segment 3 bases; nucleotides outside the gene matches: 5. CDR3 protein: CASSIRRQGVYEQYF. Written as DNA, the CDR3 is TGTGCCAGTAGTATAAGACGACAGGGGGTCTACGAGCAGTACTTC.

The chain recombines TRBV6-1 with TRBJ1-2, with TRBD1 identical over 7 bases. The CDR3 is 14 amino acids. The ends lost 6 bases at V and 2 bases at J; junction bases unmatched: 6. Germline V lookup: CDR1 MNHNS, CDR2 SASEGT. The CDR3 spells CASSRDSKNYGYTF. CDR3 nucleotides: TGTGCCAGCAGCCGGGACAGCAAGAACTATGGCTACACCTTC.

In regard to this clonotype: A far larger clone is one nucleotide away, so this likely arose from a read error. This chain uses TRBV28 with TRBJ2-1; D might be TRBD1 (6 bases). Trimming cost V 5 bases and J 10 bases, with 24 bases left between them. In germline, CDR1 is MDHEN, CDR2 SYDVKM. This CDR3 has 16 amino acids. The CDR3 region has the DNA TGTGCCAGCAGTATGGGCGACCCTTCGACAGGCCACGAGCAGTTCTTC. Amino acid sequence: CASSMGDPSTGHEQFF.